Shown below are 2 T cell receptor beta chains from a single sample sequenced in a study of T cell changes during pregnancy in multiple sclerosis. The assay was immunoSEQ multiplex PCR, and TCRdb's table has in-frame clones only and misses some. The sample contains some 37,000 clones, about nine tenths of which appear only once. Material: CD4+ T cells from peripheral blood mononuclear cells, obtained after pregnancy. These receptors were taken from a female donor in good health, enrolled as a control in a pregnancy study.

The genes are TRBV28 and TRBJ1-1; D gene ambiguous. Between the trimmed V and J ends, which lost 2 bases and 10 bases, there was a span of 14 bases. The CDR3 is 13 amino acids. The germline gives CDR1 MDHEN, CDR2 SYDVKM. CDR3 region: CASSLLAGPGAFF. DNA of the CDR3: TGTGCCAGCAGTTTACTAGCCGGGCCCGGAGCTTTCTTT.

This sequence joins TRBV29-1 and TRBJ2-7; maybe TRBD2 (5 bases). In germline, CDR1 is SQVTM, CDR2 ANQGSEA. Trimming took 5 bases from V and 0 from J, leaving 11 bases between them. This CDR3 has 13 amino acids. The CDR3 spells CSVREPLSYEQYF. DNA of the CDR3: TGCAGCGTTAGGGAGCCCCTCTCCTACGAGCAGTACTTC.